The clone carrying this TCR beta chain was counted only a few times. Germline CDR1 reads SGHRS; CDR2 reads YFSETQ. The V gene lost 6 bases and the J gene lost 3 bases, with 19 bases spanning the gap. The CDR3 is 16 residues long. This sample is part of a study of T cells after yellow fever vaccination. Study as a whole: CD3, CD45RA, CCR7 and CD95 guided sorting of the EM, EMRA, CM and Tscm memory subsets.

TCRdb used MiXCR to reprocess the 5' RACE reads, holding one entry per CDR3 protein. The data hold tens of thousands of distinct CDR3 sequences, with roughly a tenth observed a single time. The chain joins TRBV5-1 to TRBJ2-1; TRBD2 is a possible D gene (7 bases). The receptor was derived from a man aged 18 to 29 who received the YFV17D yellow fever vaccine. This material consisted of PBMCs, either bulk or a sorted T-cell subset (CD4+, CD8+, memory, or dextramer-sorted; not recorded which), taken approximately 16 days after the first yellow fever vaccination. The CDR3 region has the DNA TGCGCCAGCACTGAAATGGCGGGGGCTCTCTACAATGAGCAGTTCTTC. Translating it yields CASTEMAGALYNEQFF. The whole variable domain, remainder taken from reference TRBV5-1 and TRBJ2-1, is KAGVTQTPRYLIKTRGQQVTLSCSPISGHRSVSWYQQTPGQGLQFLFEYFSETQRNKGNFPGRFSGRQFSNSRSEMNVSTLELGDSALYLCASTEMAGALYNEQFFGPGTRLTVL.